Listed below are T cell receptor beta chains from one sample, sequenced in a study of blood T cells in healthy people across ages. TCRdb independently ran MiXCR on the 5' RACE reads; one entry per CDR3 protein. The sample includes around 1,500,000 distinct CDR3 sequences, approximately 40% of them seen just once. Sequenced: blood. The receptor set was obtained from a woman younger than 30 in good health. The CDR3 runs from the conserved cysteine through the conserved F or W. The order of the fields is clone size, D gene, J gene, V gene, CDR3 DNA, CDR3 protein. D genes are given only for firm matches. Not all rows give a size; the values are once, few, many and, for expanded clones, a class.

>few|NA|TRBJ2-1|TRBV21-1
TGTGCCAGCAGCAAAGGTCCCCGACCAGGTTGGGTATACAATGAGCAGTTCTTC
CASSKGPRPGWVYNEQFF
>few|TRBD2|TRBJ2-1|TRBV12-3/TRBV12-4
TGTGCCAGCAGTTTTAGGAGCGGGGGGGAATATGAGCAGTTCTTC
CASSFRSGGEYEQFF
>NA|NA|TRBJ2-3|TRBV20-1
TGCAGTGCTAGAGATTATCAGGGAAGCACAGATACGCAGTATTTT
CSARDYQGSTDTQYF
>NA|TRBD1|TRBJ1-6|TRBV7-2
TGTGCCAGCAGCTTAGGACAGGGGCGCTCACCCCTCCACTTT
CASSLGQGRSPLHF
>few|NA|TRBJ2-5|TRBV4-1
TGCGCCAGCAGCCAAGAATCCAGGAGGGAGACCCAGTACTTC
CASSQESRRETQYF
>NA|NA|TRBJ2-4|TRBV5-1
TGCGCCAGCAGCTTGGGACATTTCAAAAACATTCAGTACTTC
CASSLGHFKNIQYF
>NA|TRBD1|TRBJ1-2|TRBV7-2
TGTGCCAGCAGTCTCGGGACAGGGGGGCCCTATGGCTACACCTTC
CASSLGTGGPYGYTF
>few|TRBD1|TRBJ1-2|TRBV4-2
TGTGCCAGCAAAGGGGGACAGGGGGCCTCAACTAACTATGGCTACACCTTC
CASKGGQGASTNYGYTF
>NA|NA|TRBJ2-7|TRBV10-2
TGCGCCAGCACAAGCCTAGCGACCTACGAGCAGTACTTC
CASTSLATYEQYF
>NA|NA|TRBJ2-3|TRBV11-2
TGTGCCAGCACCAAAAGTCCCGCCCCCCCAGATACGCAGTATTTT
CASTKSPAPPDTQYF
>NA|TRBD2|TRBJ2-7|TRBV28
TGTGCCAGCACCTCGGGCCCTAGCGGGGAAACCTACGAGCAGTACTTC
CASTSGPSGETYEQYF
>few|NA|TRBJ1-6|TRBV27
TGTGCCAGCAGTTTACGGGGTTACTCACCCCTCCACTTT
CASSLRGYSPLHF
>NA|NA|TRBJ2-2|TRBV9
TGTGCCAGCAGCGCCGACGGGCGGCTTAACACCGGGGAGCTGTTTTTT
CASSADGRLNTGELFF
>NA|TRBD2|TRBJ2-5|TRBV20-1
TGCAGTGCTAGAGCCGGGACTAGCGAATTTCTTACCCAGTACTTC
CSARAGTSEFLTQYF
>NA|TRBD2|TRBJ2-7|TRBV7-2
TGTGCCAGCAGAGTACCCACGAGCGGGAGGTACGAGCAGTACTTC
CASRVPTSGRYEQYF
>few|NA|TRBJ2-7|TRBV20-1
TGCAGTGCTAGGAGGGTGGGGCCGGATTCTGAGCAGTACTTC
CSARRVGPDSEQYF
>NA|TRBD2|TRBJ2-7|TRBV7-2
TGTGCCACTAGCGGGGGGCCGTCCTACAATGAGCAGTACTTC
CATSGGPSYNEQYF
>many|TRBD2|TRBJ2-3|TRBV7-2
TGTGCCAGCAGCTTAGCTCCTAGCGGGAGCACAGATACGCAGTATTTT
CASSLAPSGSTDTQYF
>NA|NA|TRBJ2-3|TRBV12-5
TGTGCTAGTGGTTTGGGACGAAATACGCAGTATTTT
CASGLGRNTQYF
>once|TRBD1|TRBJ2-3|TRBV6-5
TGTGCCAGCAGCTCTACAGGGGGCTCGGCAGCTACGCAGTATTTT
CASSSTGGSAATQYF
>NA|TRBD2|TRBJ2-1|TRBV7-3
TGTGCCAGCAGCAGTAGTAGCGGGGATGTCGGGAGGGATGAGCAGTTCTTC
CASSSSSGDVGRDEQFF
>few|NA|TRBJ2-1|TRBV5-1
TGCGCCAGCAGCTTGGAAGGGACTGCCTTCAATGAGCAGTTCTTC
CASSLEGTAFNEQFF
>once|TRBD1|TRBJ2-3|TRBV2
TGTGCCAGCAGGCCGGACACAGGGGCAGATACGCAGTATTTT
CASRPDTGADTQYF
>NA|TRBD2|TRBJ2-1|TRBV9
TGTGCCAGCAGCGTAGGGGTAGCGGGGGCCCCCTACAATGAGCAGTTCTTC
CASSVGVAGAPYNEQFF
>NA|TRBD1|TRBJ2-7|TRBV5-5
TGTGCCAGCTCCTACGGACAGGGACGTAACAATGAGCAGTACTTC
CASSYGQGRNNEQYF
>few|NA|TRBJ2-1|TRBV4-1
TGCGCCAGCAGCCAAGACGAGGGAGTCCGGCGAGCTGAGCAGTTCTTC
CASSQDEGVRRAEQFF
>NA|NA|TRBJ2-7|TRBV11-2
TGTGCCAGCAGCCGATCCGGCGGAGTCTCCTACGAGCAGTACTTC
CASSRSGGVSYEQYF
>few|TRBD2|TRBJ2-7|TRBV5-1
TGCGCCAGCAGCCTGGACGGAGCGGGGGAGCAGTACTTC
CASSLDGAGEQYF
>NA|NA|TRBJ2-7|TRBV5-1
TGCGCCAGCAGCCCCCTACAAGCCTACGAGCAGTACTTC
CASSPLQAYEQYF
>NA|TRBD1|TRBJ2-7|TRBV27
TGTGCCAGCGGAAGGACAGGGGACGAGCAGTACTTC
CASGRTGDEQYF
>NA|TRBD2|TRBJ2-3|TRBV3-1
TGTGCCAGCAGCTGGACTAGCGGGGGCAACACAGATACGCAGTATTTT
CASSWTSGGNTDTQYF
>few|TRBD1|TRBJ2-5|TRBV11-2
TGTGCCAGCAGCCCAGGACAGGGGAAGTACTTC
CASSPGQGKYF
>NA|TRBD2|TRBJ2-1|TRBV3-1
TGTGCCAGCAGCCCCTTTTCCGGGACTAAGCTTTACAATGAGCAGTTCTTC
CASSPFSGTKLYNEQFF
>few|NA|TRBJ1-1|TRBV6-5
TGTGCCAGCAGTTGGGCGCCGAACACTGAAGCTTTCTTT
CASSWAPNTEAFF
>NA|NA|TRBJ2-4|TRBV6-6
TGTGCCAGCAGTTACTCCGACAGTAGCTTAGCCAAAAACATTCAGTACTTC
CASSYSDSSLAKNIQYF
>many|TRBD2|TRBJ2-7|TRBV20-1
TGCAGTGCCGTTAGCGGGGGGGCCTACGAGCAGTACTTC
CSAVSGGAYEQYF
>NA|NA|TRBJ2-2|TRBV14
TGCGCCAGCAGCCAAGGCAGGGTTGCCGGGGAGCTGTTTTTT
CASSQGRVAGELFF
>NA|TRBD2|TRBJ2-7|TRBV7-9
TGTGCCAGCAGCTCGTACGGGACTAGCGGGGTCTCCTACGAGCAGTACTTC
CASSSYGTSGVSYEQYF
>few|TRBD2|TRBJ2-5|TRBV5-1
TGCGCCAGCAGCACGGGGGGACCACAAGAGACCCAGTACTTC
CASSTGGPQETQYF
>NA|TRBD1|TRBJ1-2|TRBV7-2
TGTGCCAGCAGCTTCCTGCGGACAGGGCCCTATGGCTACACCTTC
CASSFLRTGPYGYTF
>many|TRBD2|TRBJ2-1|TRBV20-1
TGCAGTGCTCCGTGGAGTAGCGGGGCCTACAATGAGCAGTTCTTC
CSAPWSSGAYNEQFF
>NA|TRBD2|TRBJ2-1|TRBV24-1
TGTGCCACCAGTGGAACTAGCGGGAGTTTCGCCTACAATGAGCAGTTCTTC
CATSGTSGSFAYNEQFF
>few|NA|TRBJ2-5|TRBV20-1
TGCAGTGCTAGTGGCCTAGCGAGACAAGAGACCCAGTACTTC
CSASGLARQETQYF
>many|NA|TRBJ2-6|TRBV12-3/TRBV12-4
TGTGCCAGCAGTTTCCACCCTACTGGGGCCAACGTCCTGACTTTC
CASSFHPTGANVLTF
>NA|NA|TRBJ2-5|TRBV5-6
TGTGCCAGCAGCTGGGGACGGGCAGAAGAGACCCAGTACTTC
CASSWGRAEETQYF
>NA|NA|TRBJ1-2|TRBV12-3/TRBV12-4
TGTGCCAGCAGTTTACCCGACACCTATGGCTACACCTTC
CASSLPDTYGYTF
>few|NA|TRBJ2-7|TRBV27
TGTGCCAGCAGGCAATTTGCCGAGCAGTACTTC
CASRQFAEQYF
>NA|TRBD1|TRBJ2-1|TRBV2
TGTGCCAGCAGTGAAGGCCCGGGACAGAGCTACAATGAGCAGTTCTTC
CASSEGPGQSYNEQFF
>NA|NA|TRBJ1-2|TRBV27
TGTGCCAGCAGTTTATCGGGTTACAGGGAGCAAGGCTATGGCTACACCTTC
CASSLSGYREQGYGYTF
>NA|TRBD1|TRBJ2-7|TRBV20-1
TGCAGTGTTCAGCGAGACAGGGGGTTTAGCTCCTACGAGCAGTACTTC
CSVQRDRGFSSYEQYF
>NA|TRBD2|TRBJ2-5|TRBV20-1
TGCAGTGCCCCGACTAGCGGGAGGGGAAAACAAGGGCAGTACTTC
CSAPTSGRGKQGQYF
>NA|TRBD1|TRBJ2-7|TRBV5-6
TGTGCCAGCAGCTACGGGACAGGGGGCGGCGAGCAGTACTTC
CASSYGTGGGEQYF
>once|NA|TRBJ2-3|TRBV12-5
TGTGCTAGTGGTTGGATCAGGGACGCGATGAACACAGATACGCAGTATTTT
CASGWIRDAMNTDTQYF